These 12 T cell receptor beta chains were all obtained from the same sample, sequenced in a study of cytomegalovirus exposure and HLA in healthy donors (dated by TCRdb to 2016 to 2017). Library preparation used the immunoSEQ multiplex PCR assay. For the multiplex PCR, a mixture combining 60 forward primers for TCR Vbeta segments and 13 reverse primers for TCR Jbeta segments was used. Here the immuneACCESS table is served through TCRdb, limited to in-frame sequences with V and J called. Missing clones are a known gap in these copies; in checked studies unresolved V genes cover under half, and the rest lacks a known reason. This sample has more than 150,000 clones in its table, and roughly 82% of those were observed once. The ten most abundant clones make up more than 1.5% of the sample. Sequenced: PBMCs. The receptors here all came from a man aged 35 to 55 in good health and CMV-seronegative.

CDR3 bases: TGCAGCGTCGGGGGGGCGCAAGGGGGAACTAACTATGGCTACACCTTC. Its translation is CSVGGAQGGTNYGYTF. The gene calls are TRBV29-1 and TRBJ1-2, with a weak D call TRBD1 (6 bases). Trimming removed 6 bases at V and 0 bases at J, with 20 bases between. The germline V gene encodes CDR1 SQVTM and CDR2 ANQGSEA. The CDR3 runs 16 residues.

This clone has only one observation. The V call is TRBV7-2, the J call TRBJ1-5; no clear D. The V end was cut by 5 bases, the J end by 0 bases, with 14 bases between. This CDR3 contains 16 residues. Germline assignment: CDR1 SGHTA and CDR2 FQGNSA. Written as DNA, the CDR3 is TGTGCCAGCAGCCGCGGGATGGCAGCTAGCAATCAGCCCCAGCATTTT. It encodes CASSRGMAASNQPQHF.

This chain connects TRBV28 to TRBJ2-7; possibly TRBD2 for D (6 bases). Germline V gene lookup returns CDR1 MDHEN and CDR2 SYDVKM. The CDR3 is 15 amino acids. V lost 3 bases, J lost 4 bases, and 16 bases lay in between. The CDR3 nucleotides are TGTGCCAGCAGTTTTAGCCACGGGAGATTTTACGAGCAGTACTTC. Translation: CASSFSHGRFYEQYF.

The rearrangement joins TRBV29-1 to TRBJ2-5; 10 positions agree with TRBD2. The germline V gene has CDR1 SQVTM and CDR2 ANQGSEA. The CDR3 is 16 amino acids. J was trimmed by 6 bases and V by 0 bases; bases with no gene match: 10. The CDR3 sequence: CSVEDLSGRAPKTQYF. CDR3 DNA: TGCAGCGTTGAAGATCTCAGCGGGAGGGCTCCGAAGACCCAGTACTTC. Combining the CDR3 with reference TRBV29-1 and TRBJ2-5 gives the whole variable domain SAVISQKPSRDICQRGTSLTIQCQVDSQVTMMFWYRQQPGQSLTLIATANQGSEATYESGFVIDKFPISRPNLTFSTLTVSNMSPEDSSIYLCSVEDLSGRAPKTQYFGPGTRLLVL.

This chain joins TRBV7-2 and TRBJ1-2; 7 nucleotides match TRBD1. Germline V gives CDR1 SGHTA, CDR2 FQGNSA. This CDR3 spans 14 amino acids. Trimming cost V 5 bases and J 3 bases; bases outside gene matches: 6. The chain's CDR3 is CASSPPGGYYGYTF. The CDR3 nucleotides read TGTGCCAGCAGCCCCCCAGGGGGGTACTATGGCTACACCTTC.

This chain joins TRBV7-3 and TRBJ1-4; D possibly corresponds to TRBD1 (6 bases). V dropped 3 bases and J dropped 10 bases, with 15 bases sitting between them. The CDR3 runs 14 residues. The germline V gene encodes CDR1 SGHTA and CDR2 FQGTGA. CDR3 sequence reads: CASSFAGQLGKLFF. The CDR3 DNA follows: TGTGCCAGCAGCTTCGCCGGACAGCTTGGAAAACTGTTTTTT.

This chain joins TRBV7-3 and TRBJ1-6, with TRBD1 matching 8 bases. After removal of 4 bases from V and 10 bases from J, the junction contained 9 bases not matched to a gene. The CDR3 runs 15 residues. Germline loops: CDR1 SGHTA, CDR2 FQGTGA. CDR3 DNA: TGTGCCAGCAGCTATCTCACAGGGGGAGGATCACCCCTCCACTTT. Translation gives CASSYLTGGGSPLHF. The full variable domain, its missing parts supplied by reference TRBV7-3 and TRBJ1-6, is GAGVSQTPSNKVTEKGKYVELRCDPISGHTALYWYRQSLGQGPEFLIYFQGTGAADDSGLPNDRFFAVRPEGSVSTLKIQRTERGDSAVYLCASSYLTGGGSPLHFGNGTRLTVT.

J is TRBJ2-2 and V is TRBV5-1, with 16 bases identical to TRBD2. The CDR3 runs to 17 residues. J lost 7 bases, V lost 5 bases, and 8 bases had no gene match. In germline, CDR1 is SGHRS, CDR2 YFSETQ. CDR3: CASSRGLAGGPGGELFF. DNA for the CDR3: TGCGCCAGCAGTCGGGGACTAGCGGGAGGGCCCGGCGGGGAGCTGTTTTTT.

This chain links TRBV7-2 with TRBJ2-2; D remains unclear. CDR3 length equals 14 residues. Deletions cut 1 base from V and 8 bases from J, with 11 bases between. The germline V gene encodes CDR1 SGHTA and CDR2 FQGNSA. CDR3 region: CASSLETTDGELFF. The CDR3 bases are TGTGCCAGCAGCTTAGAAACCACTGATGGGGAGCTGTTTTTT.

This clone was seen only once. The same CDR3 also results from other DNA sequences found in this sample. The J gene is TRBJ2-3, the V gene TRBV5-1; D uncertain. This CDR3 contains 12 residues. Germline V gene lookup returns CDR1 SGHRS and CDR2 YFSETQ. V was shortened by 1 base and J by 3 bases, with 3 bases between the two germline ends. This CDR3 is CASSLPTDTQYF. The CDR3 coding sequence is TGCGCCAGCAGCTTGCCTACAGATACGCAGTATTTT.

The CDR3 DNA sequence: TGTGCCAGCAGCCCGGGGACACGTGAGACCCAGTACTTC. Its protein is CASSPGTRETQYF. The rearrangement uses TRBV9 and TRBJ2-5, with D possibly matching TRBD1 (6 bases). There are 13 residues in the CDR3. Germline assignment: CDR1 SGDLS and CDR2 YYNGEE. V shed 4 bases and J shed 5 bases, with 12 bases lying between them.

This chain joins TRBV15 and TRBJ1-4; 7 nucleotides line up with TRBD1. Germline V gene lookup returns CDR1 LNHNV and CDR2 YYDKDF (reference sequence). With 0 bases clipped from V and 4 bases from J, the junction kept 5 bases outside the gene matches. CDR3 length: 16 amino acids. DNA of the CDR3: TGTGCCACCAGCAGAGAGCAAACAGGGGTTAATGAAAAACTGTTTTTT. Its protein is CATSREQTGVNEKLFF.